This TCR beta chain was sequenced during a study of CD8+CD57+ T cells in acquired aplastic anemia. Study in general: DNA per sorted CD4+ or CD8+ sample ranged about 0.18 to 30 ug, averaging roughly 3.2 ug. Study results and limitations: Simpson's diversity of CD8+ cells was not significantly different in patients compared with controls. Patients and controls had in common fewer than 30 CD8+ CDR3 sequences.

CDR1 and CDR2 from the germline V gene are DFQATT and SNEGSKA (reference sequence). This CDR3 is built from 14 residues. J lost 6 bases, V lost 0 bases, and 7 bases had no gene match. Patients chosen for sequencing had shown CD8+CD57+ cell expansion by flow cytometry. Receipt of therapy had not occurred in any patient by the time of blood sampling. This clonotype has a single count. What it recognizes is unknown. No conserved phenylalanine or tryptophan ends this CDR3, so it is likely a read error. Genomic DNA templated the TCR beta VDJ and CDR3 profiling. TCRdb analysed the reads with MiXCR anew, one entry per CDR3 protein. The sample includes under 350,000 distinct CDR3 sequences, 56% of them seen just once.

Material for sequencing was sorted CD4+, CD8+, or CD8+CD57+ T cells (not recorded which) from PBMCs. V and J are TRBV20-1 and TRBJ2-7; 8 nucleotides line up with TRBD2. The TCR originated in a human donor with aplastic anemia. This chain's CDR3 is CSARDRGGPLEQYL. The CDR3 DNA is TGCAGTGCTAGAGATCGGGGGGGACCCCTCGAGCAGTACCTC.